This T cell receptor beta chain stems from a study of lymphopenia after photon versus proton radiotherapy. The study, taken as a whole, reports: Authors raise, but do not show, better survival with proton therapy.

Details on this clone: Its cognate antigen is unknown.

Assay: immunoSEQ multiplex PCR; the TCRdb copy retains only in-frame clones and omits some. The sample includes roughly 63,000 clones, 65% to 85% of them seen just once. The sequenced sample was peripheral blood, obtained from a patient treated with proton-based radiotherapy. This sequence originates from a man in his sixties with pancreatic cancer.

The CDR3 protein is CASSLGTQTYEQYF. CDR3 sequence (DNA): TGTGCCAGCAGCTTAGGGACACAAACCTACGAGCAGTACTTC. The V gene is TRBV11-3, the J gene TRBJ2-7; D is perhaps TRBD1 (5 bases). Per germline, CDR1 SGHNT and CDR2 YENEEA. The V end was cut by 1 base, the J end by 2 bases, with 9 bases between. The CDR3 spans 14 residues. The full variable domain, with the rest looked up from reference TRBV11-3 and TRBJ2-7, is EAGVVQSPRYKIIEKKQPVAFWCNPISGHNTLYWYLQNLGQGPELLIRYENEEAVDDSQLPKDRFSAERLKGVDSTLKIQPAELGDSAVYLCASSLGTQTYEQYFGPGTRLTVT.